The 6 T cell receptor beta chains below all came from one sample that was sequenced in a study of blood T cell repertoires in COVID-19. TCRdb's table, derived via immunoSEQ multiplex PCR, lists solely in-frame clones and lacks some. The data show 300,000 to 500,000 clones, around nine tenths seen once. Sequences were obtained from PBMCs or T cells enriched from blood (not recorded which). Source of these receptors: a woman in her 30s with acute COVID-19.

The chain combines TRBV19 with TRBJ1-1; D is unclear. Trimming stripped 1 base from V and 2 bases from J, with 11 bases between. Germline CDR1 LNHDA, CDR2 SQIVND (reference sequence). This CDR3 region has 15 residues. Here the CDR3 reads CASSIASGYNTEAFF. CDR3 nucleotide sequence: TGTGCCAGTAGTATAGCGTCCGGGTATAACACTGAAGCTTTCTTT.

The CDR3 DNA reads TGTGCCAGCAGTGATCTCATCGGAGCTCTGAACGAGCAGTACTTC. Protein sequence: CASSDLIGALNEQYF. This chain uses TRBV2 with TRBJ2-7; D gene unclear. There are 15 residues in the CDR3. V was trimmed by 3 bases and J by 5 bases, leaving 17 bases between them. From germline, CDR1 is SNHLY and CDR2 FYNNEI.

This chain links TRBV30 with TRBJ1-2; TRBD1 matches 9 bases. The CDR3 covers 13 residues. The ends lost 3 bases at V and 7 bases at J; junction bases unmatched: 6. Looked up from germline, CDR1 is GTSNPN and CDR2 is SVGIG (reference sequence). The DNA of the CDR3 is TGTGCCTGGAGGGGGACAGGGAGACGTGGCTACACCTTC. It translates to CAWRGTGRRGYTF.

The gene calls are TRBV30 and TRBJ2-1; 7 nucleotides match TRBD2. The ends lost 0 bases at V and 3 bases at J; junction bases unmatched: 2. Germline assignment: CDR1 GTSNPN and CDR2 SVGIG (reference sequence). This CDR3 region has 14 residues. The CDR3 spells CAWSVSGFYNEQFF. The CDR3 nucleotides read TGTGCCTGGAGTGTTAGCGGGTTCTACAATGAGCAGTTCTTC.

The chain carries TRBV7-2 and TRBJ2-1, with 8 bases fitting TRBD2. The CDR3 is 15 amino acids. From germline, CDR1 is SGHTA and CDR2 FQGNSA. V lost 2 bases, J lost 4 bases, and 4 bases stayed unmatched. The CDR3, as DNA: TGTGCCAGCAGCTTACGGGGACTAGGGTACAATGAGCAGTTCTTC. It codes for CASSLRGLGYNEQFF.

The chain employs TRBV6-6 and TRBJ2-5; 11 positions agree with TRBD1. The J segment lost 4 bases and the V segment lost 8 bases, leaving 12 bases of the junction unmatched. CDR3 length equals 16 residues. The germline CDR1 and CDR2 sequences are MNHNY and SVGAGI (reference sequence). CDR3 sequence reads: CASRKPGTGGRETQYF. The CDR3 DNA is TGTGCCAGCCGCAAACCCGGGACAGGGGGTCGAGAGACCCAGTACTTC.